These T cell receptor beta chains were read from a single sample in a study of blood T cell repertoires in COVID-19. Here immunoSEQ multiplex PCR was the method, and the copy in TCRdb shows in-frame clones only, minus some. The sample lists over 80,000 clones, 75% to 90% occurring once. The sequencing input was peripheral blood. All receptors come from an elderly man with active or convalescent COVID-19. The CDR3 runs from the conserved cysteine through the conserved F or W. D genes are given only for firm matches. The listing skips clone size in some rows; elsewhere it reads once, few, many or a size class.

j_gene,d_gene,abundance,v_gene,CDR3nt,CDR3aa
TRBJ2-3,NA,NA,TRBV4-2,TGTGCCAGCAGCCAAGACTCGGCGGGACCGGATACGCAGTATTTT,CASSQDSAGPDTQYF
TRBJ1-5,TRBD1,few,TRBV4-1,TGCGCCAGCAGCCCTCGGGACAGTAGCAATCAGCCCCAGCATTTT,CASSPRDSSNQPQHF
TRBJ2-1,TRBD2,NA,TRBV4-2,TGTGCCAGCAGCCAAGCGACTAGCGGAGACTACAATGAGCAGTTCTTC,CASSQATSGDYNEQFF
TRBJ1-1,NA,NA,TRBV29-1,TGCAGCGTTTGTAGGGGCGCGGACACTGAAGCTTTCTTT,CSVCRGADTEAFF
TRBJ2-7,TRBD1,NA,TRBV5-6,TGTGCCAGCAGCTCCCGGACAGGGACCCACGAGCAGTACTTC,CASSSRTGTHEQYF
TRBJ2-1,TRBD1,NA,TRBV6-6,TGTGCCAGCAGTTCGGGACAGGGGACCTACAATGAGCAGTTCTTC,CASSSGQGTYNEQFF
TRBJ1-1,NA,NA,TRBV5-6,TGTGCCAGCAGCTTGGGCAATGGCAGGGTGGTTACTGAAGCTTTCTTT,CASSLGNGRVVTEAFF
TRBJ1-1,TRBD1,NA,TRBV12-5,TGTGCTAGTGGCGGTGGACAGGGCACTGAAGCTTTCTTT,CASGGGQGTEAFF
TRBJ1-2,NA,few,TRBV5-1,TGCGCCAGCAGCTTGATCCCCGACTATGGCTACACCTTC,CASSLIPDYGYTF
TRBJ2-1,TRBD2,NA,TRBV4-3,TGCGCCAGCAGCCAAGATGTAGCGGGAGGGCCACGACGCTCCTACAATGAGCAGTTCTTC,CASSQDVAGGPRRSYNEQFF
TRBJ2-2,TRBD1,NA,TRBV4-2,TGTGCCAGCAGCCAGCCGACAGGGGGCGACACCGGGGAGCTGTTTTTT,CASSQPTGGDTGELFF
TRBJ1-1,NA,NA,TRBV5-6,TGTGCCAGCAGCTTCTCCTCCCCGGGGGGTGGGACTGAAGCTTTCTTT,CASSFSSPGGGTEAFF
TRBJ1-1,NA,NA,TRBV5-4,TGTGCCAGCAGCCCGGCGGGACGATACACTGAAGCTTTCTTT,CASSPAGRYTEAFF
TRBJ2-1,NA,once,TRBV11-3,TGTGCCAGCAGCTTAGGGTGGAGCTCCTACAATGAGCAGTTCTTC,CASSLGWSSYNEQFF